This TCR beta chain was documented in a study of blood T cell repertoires in COVID-19 (dated by TCRdb to the early 2020s). Regarding the research as a whole: Samples from collaborators originated in the United States, Italy and Spain and spanned both the acute and convalescent phases of COVID-19. The prospective study material was composed of cDNA or gDNA derived from T cells, B-cell-depleted T cells, or PBMCs. Deeply sampled blood TCRbeta repertoires from subjects exposed to, actively infected with, or recovered from COVID-19 were included in the dataset. The repertoires were released in a freely available public database intended as a resource for research on the immune response to SARS-CoV-2. The samples were drawn from the first 160 participants of the ongoing ImmuneRACE study and from 950 to 1,500 subjects provided by 6 global collaborators. The sample metadata nearly always contained a de-identified subject ID, COVID-19 status, age in years and sex. HLA class I and class II types, where available, came from metadata supplied by the sample provider rather than from assay-based typing.

The study at large found these results: The amount of clinical and demographic metadata varied by source and participant and was provided uncurated.

Collaborating institutions collected whole blood in K2EDTA tubes following their own protocols. Collaborator samples were shipped for TCRbeta analysis as frozen whole blood, isolated PBMCs, or DNA extracted from either sample type. For this clone: Its cognate antigen has yet to be identified. The record has no base qualities; no much larger clone is one base away.

The germline V gene sets CDR1 to MGHRA and CDR2 to YSYEKL. The CDR3 measures 15 amino acids from cysteine to phenylalanine. Just CDR3 DNA is preserved here, 45 bases in frame from base 1. Here V drops 0 bases and J drops 7 bases, and the junction holds 8 bases not matched to any gene. The immunoSEQ Assay, a bias-controlled multiplex PCR, was used to amplify TCRbeta CDR3 regions from genomic DNA. The study's processing was this. Within the assay, amplification of reference gene primers was used to estimate how many nucleated cells each sample contained. To quantify the absolute abundance of each unique TCRbeta CDR3 rearrangement, sequence reads were collapsed and filtered. For each sample, productive Simpson clonality was calculated as the square root of Simpson's diversity index over productive rearrangements. What TCRdb holds here is the immuneACCESS table cut down to in-frame rearrangements. Part of the clones is not present; checked against another copy, under half of the missing clones reflect an unresolved V gene, and the others are unexplained. V, J and clone size were drawn from that table, and D and trimming were deduced from the DNA. In all, the sample holds 200,000 to 250,000 clones, and 65% to 85% of those were seen once. The top ten constitute roughly 2.3% of the sample.

The sequence links TRBV4-1 to TRBJ1-2; a stretch of 7 junction bases matches TRBD1. The sequence derives from a woman aged 55-75 years with acute or convalescent COVID-19. Sequenced input: peripheral blood. The CDR3 protein: CASSQDPAGGFGYTF. The bases read TGCGCCAGCAGCCAAGACCCGGCAGGGGGTTTTGGCTACACCTTC.